Each of the 28 T cell receptor beta chains below was sequenced from the same sample in a study of T-cell memory formation after mild COVID-19. MiXCR, run by TCRdb on the 5' RACE reads, gives a single entry per CDR3 protein. The table includes 400,000 to 450,000 distinct CDR3 sequences, around 17% detected once. Sequencing used PBMCs or a T cell subset sorted from them (not recorded which). The receptors were gathered from a man between 18 and 29 years old who had mild COVID-19 (a few samples of this study predate the infection). Cell type and time point are not known.

This clonotype was recorded a few times. The chain carries TRBV5-1 and TRBJ2-1; 9 bases agree with TRBD2. The V gene end was trimmed by 0 bases and the J gene end by 8 bases; junction bases not matched to a gene: 9. Looked up from germline, CDR1 is SGHRS and CDR2 is YFSETQ. This CDR3 is 16 amino acids long. The DNA of the CDR3 is TGCGCCAGCAGCTTGGCCGCCGGGACTAGCAACGATGAGCAGTTCTTC. Translating it yields CASSLAAGTSNDEQFF.

The gene calls are TRBV4-3 and TRBJ2-5; 7 bases align to TRBD2. The CDR3 loop spans 14 amino acids. With V trimmed by 0 bases and J by 5 bases, 3 bases remained unmatched. Germline V gene sequence: CDR1 LGHNA, CDR2 YSLEER. CDR3 sequence: CASSQERGRETQYF. DNA for the CDR3: TGCGCCAGCAGCCAAGAGCGGGGGAGGGAGACCCAGTACTTC.

The genes are TRBV4-2 and TRBJ2-1; D gene unclear. Germline V gene data show CDR1 as LGHNA and CDR2 as YNFKEQ. The V gene lost 0 bases and the J gene lost 7 bases, with 10 bases spanning the gap. The CDR3 runs 14 residues. CDR3 nucleotide sequence: TGTGCCAGCAGCCAAGATCGGCAGGTTAATGAGCAGTTCTTC. Its protein is CASSQDRQVNEQFF.

V usage is TRBV7-3 and J usage is TRBJ2-1; 16 bases fit TRBD2. CDR3 length: 17 amino acids. The J segment lost 8 bases and the V segment lost 5 bases, leaving 9 bases of the junction unmatched. Germline values: CDR1 SGHTA, CDR2 FQGTGA. CDR3 amino acids: CASSHGTSGGAVDEQFF. CDR3 DNA sequence: TGTGCCAGCAGCCACGGGACTAGCGGGGGGGCCGTGGATGAGCAGTTCTTC. The full variable domain, with the rest looked up from reference TRBV7-3 and TRBJ2-1, is GAGVSQTPSNKVTEKGKYVELRCDPISGHTALYWYRQSLGQGPEFLIYFQGTGAADDSGLPNDRFFAVRPEGSVSTLKIQRTERGDSAVYLCASSHGTSGGAVDEQFFGPGTRLTVL.

The CDR3 DNA follows: TGTGCCAGCAGTGCCGCCGGGAGGGGGCCTCGCACAGATACGCAGTATTTT. Its translation: CASSAAGRGPRTDTQYF. The chain employs TRBV6-2 or TRBV6-3 and TRBJ2-3, with D possibly matching TRBD2 (8 bases). The germline V and J ends were trimmed by 5 bases and 1 base, with 19 bases remaining between them. Germline V gene data show CDR1 as MNHEY and CDR2 as SVGEGT. This CDR3 is built from 17 residues.

The chain is built from TRBV28 and TRBJ2-5; TRBD1 aligns across 9 bases. V trimming: 3 bases; J trimming: 5 bases; junction bases outside the gene matches: 10. CDR3 length: 16 amino acids. Germline loops: CDR1 MDHEN, CDR2 SYDVKM. The CDR3, as DNA: TGTGCCAGCAGTTTCTCCCGGGACAGGGATGCGGAGACCCAGTACTTC. Amino acid sequence: CASSFSRDRDAETQYF.

This clonotype was observed a handful of times. The CDR3 bases are TGTGCCATCAGTGAGTCGAGTCGTGTAGACTATGGCTACACCTTC. It is translated as CAISESSRVDYGYTF. The chain uses TRBV10-3 and TRBJ1-2; no definite D call. The CDR3 has 15 amino acids. Trimming left V 0 bases short and J 3 bases short, with 11 bases between. Looked up from germline, CDR1 is ENHRY and CDR2 is SYGVKD.

The table lists this clonotype with a few counts. The chain uses TRBV5-5 and TRBJ2-2; 8 nucleotides line up with TRBD1. CDR1 and CDR2 from the germline V gene are SGHKS and YYEKEE (reference sequence). This CDR3 is 19 amino acids long. The V segment lost 1 base and the J segment 2 bases; nucleotides outside the gene matches: 13. The CDR3 is CASSLIKSWDRRNTGELFF. CDR3 in DNA: TGTGCCAGCAGCTTGATCAAGTCTTGGGACAGGCGAAACACCGGGGAGCTGTTTTTT.

The sample holds many counts of this clonotype. The chain links TRBV6-6 to TRBJ1-2; 8 positions match TRBD1. V trimming: 5 bases; J trimming: 8 bases; junction bases outside the gene matches: 4. CDR1 and CDR2 (germline): MNHNY, SVGAGI (reference sequence). This CDR3 contains 12 residues. CDR3 amino acids: CASSGQGVGYTF. Here the CDR3 DNA reads TGTGCCAGCAGTGGACAGGGAGTCGGCTACACCTTC.

The rearrangement joins TRBV27 to TRBJ2-3, with 7 bases that match TRBD1. The CDR3 sequence is 14 residues long. Germline values: CDR1 MNHEY, CDR2 SMNVEV (reference sequence). Trimming removed 1 base from V and 4 bases from J; junction bases left unmatched: 2. Here the CDR3 DNA reads TGTGCCAGCAGTTTATACAGGGGTTCAGATACGCAGTATTTT. This codes for CASSLYRGSDTQYF.

The rearrangement joins TRBV6-1 to TRBJ1-5; D uncertain. This CDR3 has 14 residues. Trimming cost V 3 bases and J 5 bases, with 11 bases left between them. Germline lookup yields CDR1 MNHNS and CDR2 SASEGT. The CDR3, as DNA: TGTGCCAGCAGTGAGGACTGGTCCTATCAGCCCCAGCATTTT. Protein sequence: CASSEDWSYQPQHF.

This chain joins TRBV19 and TRBJ1-5, with D possibly being TRBD1 (5 bases). V lost 7 bases to trimming and J lost 3 bases, with 10 bases between them. Germline lookup yields CDR1 LNHDA and CDR2 SQIVND (reference sequence). The CDR3 loop spans 13 amino acids. The CDR3: CASTDSSNQPQHF. CDR3 DNA: TGTGCCAGTACTGACAGCTCCAATCAGCCCCAGCATTTT. Using reference TRBV19 and TRBJ1-5 for the parts outside the CDR3, the full variable domain is DGGITQSPKYLFRKEGQNVTLSCEQNLNHDAMYWYRQDPGQGLRLIYYSQIVNDFQKGDIAEGYSVSREKKESFPLTVTSAQKNPTAFYLCASTDSSNQPQHFGDGTRLSIL.

This clonotype was recorded many times. The chain combines TRBV20-1 with TRBJ2-3, with D perhaps matching TRBD2 (7 bases). The CDR3 is made up of 16 amino acids. In germline, CDR1 is DFQATT, CDR2 SNEGSKA (reference sequence). With 1 base removed from V and 1 base from J, the gap between germline ends came to 15 bases. The CDR3: CSARARGGFRTDTQYF. The CDR3 bases are TGCAGTGCTAGAGCGAGGGGGGGCTTTCGCACAGATACGCAGTATTTT.

This clonotype appeared a few times. The V call is TRBV7-9, the J call TRBJ2-7, with a possible D match to TRBD2 (5 bases). The CDR3 loop spans 13 amino acids. The germline gives CDR1 SEHNR, CDR2 FQNEAQ (reference sequence). V lost 4 bases to trimming and J lost 3 bases, with 10 bases between them. CDR3 bases: TGTGCCAGCAGCTCCCGACGGGACTACGAGCAGTACGTC. It yields the protein CASSSRRDYEQYV.

This chain uses TRBV20-1 with TRBJ2-7; TRBD1 is a possible D gene (6 bases). CDR1 and CDR2 from the germline V gene are DFQATT and SNEGSKA (reference sequence). V was cut by 3 bases and J by 3 bases, with 24 bases left in between. The CDR3 runs 17 residues. The CDR3 bases are TGCAGTGCTAGGTTAACTACGGGCAGGGGACATTACTACGAGCAGTACGTC. This gives the protein CSARLTTGRGHYYEQYV.

The chain couples TRBV24-1 to TRBJ2-3; possible D gene TRBD2, 6 bases. The germline V and J ends were trimmed by 9 bases and 6 bases, with 18 bases remaining between them. The germline gives CDR1 KGHDR, CDR2 SFDVKD. The CDR3 consists of 14 residues. The CDR3 spells CATASAGLTDTQYF. CDR3 coding DNA: TGTGCCACCGCTTCGGCCGGACTAACGGATACGCAGTATTTT.

The rearrangement links TRBV6-2 or TRBV6-3 to TRBJ2-1, with 8 bases matching TRBD2. Germline CDR1 and CDR2: MNHEY and SVGEGT. The ends lost 6 bases at V and 16 bases at J; junction bases unmatched: 11. The CDR3 sequence is 12 residues long. The chain's CDR3 is CASSPGTRRGFF. Here the CDR3 DNA reads TGTGCCAGCAGCCCGGGGACTAGGCGTGGCTTCTTC.

V usage is TRBV7-9 and J usage is TRBJ2-6; 7 bases are a match to TRBD1. The J segment lost 0 bases and the V segment lost 4 bases, leaving 3 bases of the junction unmatched. In germline, CDR1 is SEHNR, CDR2 FQNEAQ (reference sequence). This CDR3 has 16 amino acids. CDR3 bases: TGTGCCAGCAGCTCGACAGGGTACTCTGGGGCCAACGTCCTGACTTTC. Its protein product is CASSSTGYSGANVLTF.

The gene calls are TRBV5-1 and TRBJ1-2; 8 nucleotides agree with TRBD1. Germline-derived CDR1 and CDR2 are SGHRS and YFSETQ. The V and J ends lost 4 bases and 3 bases, in that order; junction bases with no gene match: 11. CDR3 length: 16 amino acids. The CDR3 coding sequence is TGCGCCAGCAGCCTTCGGACAGGGAAGGGAGACTATGGCTACACCTTC. It yields the protein CASSLRTGKGDYGYTF. Together with reference TRBV5-1 and TRBJ1-2, the CDR3 gives the full variable domain: KAGVTQTPRYLIKTRGQQVTLSCSPISGHRSVSWYQQTPGQGLQFLFEYFSETQRNKGNFPGRFSGRQFSNSRSEMNVSTLELGDSALYLCASSLRTGKGDYGYTFGSGTRLTVV.

This chain joins TRBV2 and TRBJ2-1; 7 nucleotides match TRBD2. The CDR3 extends over 11 amino acids. The germline CDR1 and CDR2 sequences are SNHLY and FYNNEI. After removal of 11 bases from V and 9 bases from J, the junction contained 7 bases not matched to a gene. CDR3 sequence (DNA): TGTGCCGGCGGGACTATCAGTGAGCAGTTCTTC. It encodes CAGGTISEQFF.

In its sample, this clonotype was seen a few times. The rearrangement joins TRBV12-3 or TRBV12-4 to TRBJ2-7; 11 bases line up with TRBD1. The CDR3 has 16 residues. The ends lost 1 base at V and 0 bases at J; junction bases unmatched: 2. For the CDR3, the DNA is TGTGCCAGCAGTTTAGAAGGGACAGGGGGCTCCTACGAGCAGTACTTC. This sequence encodes CASSLEGTGGSYEQYF.

In its sample, this clonotype was seen a few times. V and J are TRBV12-3 or TRBV12-4 and TRBJ2-5; tentatively, D is TRBD2 (6 bases). The CDR3 runs 13 residues. Trimming pared 8 bases from V and 1 base from J, leaving 11 bases between. In DNA, the CDR3 is TGTGCCAGCGCCAAGCGGGCCCAAGAGACCCAGTACTTC. Encoded protein: CASAKRAQETQYF.

This clonotype was picked up many times. V usage is TRBV7-9 and J usage is TRBJ1-1; weak D call: TRBD1 (5 bases). This CDR3 has 15 residues. The V end lost 1 base, the J end lost 1 base, and 10 bases lay between the germline ends. CDR1 is SEHNR, CDR2 FQNEAQ, per germline (reference sequence). CDR3 protein: CASSLGRVGNTEAFF. As DNA, the CDR3 is TGTGCCAGCAGCTTAGGCAGGGTGGGGAACACTGAAGCTTTCTTT.

The rearrangement joins TRBV18 to TRBJ1-1; maybe TRBD1 (6 bases). Trimming stripped 4 bases from V and 1 base from J, with 13 bases between. CDR3 length: 15 residues. Germline loops: CDR1 KGHSH, CDR2 LQKENI. For the CDR3, the DNA is TGTGCCAGCTCACTACGCGGACAGAGGAACACTGAAGCTTTCTTT. Its protein is CASSLRGQRNTEAFF.

The chain carries TRBV7-9 and TRBJ1-2; TRBD1 agrees at 9 bases. This CDR3 has 15 amino acids. Germline values: CDR1 SEHNR, CDR2 FQNEAQ (reference sequence). V lost 5 bases, J lost 8 bases, and 12 bases stayed unmatched. The DNA of the CDR3 is TGTGCCAGCAGCGGGACGGGACAGGGCCTGGGCGGCTACACCTTC. It yields the protein CASSGTGQGLGGYTF.

This clonotype was counted only a few times. The J gene is TRBJ2-3, the V gene TRBV4-1; D is uncertain. The CDR3 runs to 14 residues. Trimming shortened V by 0 bases and J by 6 bases, and 10 bases separated the two germline ends. The V gene's germline CDR1 is MGHRA and CDR2 YSYEKL. CDR3 sequence reads: CASSQEFAGDTQYF. CDR3 sequence (DNA): TGCGCCAGCAGCCAAGAGTTTGCCGGGGATACGCAGTATTTT.

In its sample, this clonotype was seen a few times. The V gene is TRBV7-9, the J gene TRBJ2-3, with 8 nucleotides matching TRBD2. V trimming: 5 bases; J trimming: 4 bases; junction bases outside the gene matches: 5. Germline V gene sequence: CDR1 SEHNR, CDR2 FQNEAQ (reference sequence). CDR3 length: 14 amino acids. The CDR3 spells CASSAGLAPDTQYF. The CDR3 bases are TGTGCCAGCAGCGCTGGACTAGCACCAGATACGCAGTATTTT. Together with reference TRBV7-9 and TRBJ2-3, the CDR3 gives the full variable domain: DTGVSQNPRHKITKRGQNVTFRCDPISEHNRLYWYRQTLGQGPEFLTYFQNEAQLEKSRLLSDRFSAERPKGSFSTLEIQRTEQGDSAMYLCASSAGLAPDTQYFGPGTRLTVL.

The chain has TRBV23-1 and TRBJ2-3; D call uncertain. TRBV23-1 is assigned to the ORF class and has an uncertain function. The CDR3 loop spans 14 amino acids. Trimming took off 4 bases at V and 6 bases at J, with 14 bases between the two ends. The CDR3 DNA sequence: TGCGCCAGCAGTCCCTATGGTCGTTCTGATACGCAGTATTTT. Encoded protein: CASSPYGRSDTQYF.